This TCR beta chain was documented in a study of blood T cell repertoires in COVID-19. About the research overall: Both acute and convalescent COVID-19 samples were obtained from the United States, Italy and Spain.

V gave up 2 bases and J gave up 6 bases, with 22 bases separating them. Germline V gene lookup returns CDR1 MNHEY and CDR2 SMNVEV (reference sequence). CDR3 size: 18 residues. This clone has just a few counts. Libraries were prepared by immunoSEQ multiplex PCR; TCRdb keeps only in-frame clonotypes and omits some of them. The table has around 63,000 clones, roughly 85% seen once. This receptor was identified in a human donor in a cohort sampled during active COVID-19. The V gene is TRBV27, the J gene TRBJ1-4; D gene ambiguous. The sample was peripheral blood. The CDR3 is CASSLNIPSRDTHEKLFF. CDR3 coding DNA: TGTGCCAGCAGTTTAAATATCCCCTCACGAGACACCCATGAAAAACTGTTTTTT.